The 13 T cell receptor beta chains listed next were all sequenced from one sample in a study of cytomegalovirus exposure and HLA in healthy donors. PCR involved 60 Vbeta and 13 Jbeta primers. Sequenced by immunoSEQ multiplex PCR; TCRdb stores in-frame clones only, minus some. The table lists approximately 150,000 clones, about 75% of them singletons. Sequenced input: PBMCs. These receptors came from a man between 18 and 29 years old in good health and CMV-seropositive.

The chain recombines TRBV6-5 with TRBJ1-5; D might be TRBD1 (5 bases). CDR3 size: 14 residues. CDR1 and CDR2 from the germline V gene are MNHEY and SVGAGI. V was pared by 5 bases and J by 3 bases, with 11 bases between. The CDR3 bases are TGTGCCAGCAGTCCTGGACATCTCAATCAGCCCCAGCATTTT. Its protein product is CASSPGHLNQPQHF.

This chain connects TRBV2 to TRBJ2-1; 7 nucleotides align to TRBD1. The CDR3 consists of 14 residues. Looked up from germline, CDR1 is SNHLY and CDR2 is FYNNEI. With 10 bases clipped from V and 8 bases from J, the junction kept 14 bases outside the gene matches. The CDR3 DNA reads as TGTGCCACCTCTTACAGGGGTGGGATGTATGAGCAGTTCTTC. It yields the protein CATSYRGGMYEQFF.

The chain recombines TRBV28 with TRBJ2-3; possibly TRBD1 for D (6 bases). This CDR3 contains 14 residues. Germline V gene sequence: CDR1 MDHEN, CDR2 SYDVKM. The V end was cut by 8 bases, the J end by 0 bases, with 12 bases between. DNA for the CDR3: TGTGCCAGCTACGGGACACGAAGCACAGATACGCAGTATTTT. As protein: CASYGTRSTDTQYF. The full variable domain, completed using reference TRBV28 and TRBJ2-3, is DVKVTQSSRYLVKRTGEKVFLECVQDMDHENMFWYRQDPGLGLRLIYFSYDVKMKEKGDIPEGYSVSREKKERFSLILESASTNQTSMYLCASYGTRSTDTQYFGPGTRLTVL.

The V and J genes are TRBV5-1 and TRBJ2-2; weak D call: TRBD2 (6 bases). The V gene lost 4 bases and the J gene lost 2 bases, with 18 bases spanning the gap. Germline V gives CDR1 SGHRS, CDR2 YFSETQ. The length of the CDR3 is 17 residues. DNA for the CDR3: TGCGCCAGCAGCCCGATCCTGGGGAGGTTTAACACCGGGGAGCTGTTTTTT. Translated, it gives CASSPILGRFNTGELFF.

This clone was picked up a small number of times. V and J are TRBV28 and TRBJ2-1, with 11 bases fitting TRBD1. Trimming removed 6 bases from V and 5 bases from J; junction bases left unmatched: 0. CDR3 length: 13 residues. Germline V gene lookup returns CDR1 MDHEN and CDR2 SYDVKM. As DNA, the CDR3 is TGTGCCAGCAGGGGACAGGGGGACAATGAGCAGTTCTTC. Its translation: CASRGQGDNEQFF.

The rearrangement joins TRBV7-3 to TRBJ2-1, with 8 positions matching TRBD2. There are 16 residues in the CDR3. Germline assignment: CDR1 SGHTA and CDR2 FQGTGA. Trimming cost V 1 base and J 8 bases; bases outside gene matches: 10. CDR3 nucleotides: TGTGCCAGCAGCTTAAACGGCGGGGGGCGCGAGTATGAGCAGTTCTTC. Its protein product is CASSLNGGGREYEQFF.

The V gene is TRBV28, the J gene TRBJ1-4; 7 bases fit TRBD1. This CDR3 contains 15 residues. The germline V gene encodes CDR1 MDHEN and CDR2 SYDVKM. The J segment lost 9 bases and the V segment lost 5 bases, leaving 12 bases of the junction unmatched. DNA of the CDR3: TGTGCCAGCAGTACGCCGGGACAGTCCTTTCAAAAACTGTTTTTT. It yields the protein CASSTPGQSFQKLFF.

CDR3 in amino acids: CASSPGLTRADTQYF. The CDR3 region has the DNA TGTGCCAGCTCACCCGGACTGACCCGGGCAGATACGCAGTATTTT. V is TRBV18 and J is TRBJ2-3, with D tentatively TRBD2 (5 bases). The CDR3 loop spans 15 amino acids. Germline V lookup: CDR1 KGHSH, CDR2 LQKENI. V was trimmed by 3 bases and J by 4 bases, leaving 14 bases between them.

The gene calls are TRBV7-9 and TRBJ1-1; D is possibly TRBD1 (5 bases). CDR1 and CDR2 (germline): SEHNR, FQNEAQ (reference sequence). V gave up 3 bases and J gave up 2 bases, with 13 bases separating them. The CDR3 contains 15 residues. The CDR3 sequence: CASSFSGGVNTEAFF. The CDR3, as DNA: TGTGCCAGCAGCTTCTCGGGGGGTGTTAACACTGAAGCTTTCTTT. Variable domain in full (rest from reference TRBV7-9 and TRBJ1-1): DTGVSQNPRHKITKRGQNVTFRCDPISEHNRLYWYRQTLGQGPEFLTYFQNEAQLEKSRLLSDRFSAERPKGSFSTLEIQRTEQGDSAMYLCASSFSGGVNTEAFFGQGTRLTVV.

The chain has TRBV27 and TRBJ2-1, with 8 bases fitting TRBD2. The germline CDR1 and CDR2 sequences are MNHEY and SMNVEV (reference sequence). Unmatched junction bases numbered 10, after V lost 1 base and J lost 5 bases. The CDR3 has 17 residues. The CDR3: CASSLFPRSGRHNEQFF. The CDR3 DNA reads TGTGCCAGCAGTTTATTCCCGAGGAGCGGGAGACACAATGAGCAGTTCTTC.

V usage is TRBV6-5 and J usage is TRBJ1-1, with no clear D. The germline V gene encodes CDR1 MNHEY and CDR2 SVGAGI. The V gene lost 0 bases and the J gene lost 7 bases, with 12 bases spanning the gap. There are 14 residues in the CDR3. CDR3 coding DNA: TGTGCCAGCAGTTACTCGGGGAGGTTAAGTGAAGCTTTCTTT. This codes for CASSYSGRLSEAFF.

This clone occurred a few times. The genes are TRBV28 and TRBJ2-1; the D is unclear. CDR3 length: 13 amino acids. The germline V gene encodes CDR1 MDHEN and CDR2 SYDVKM. The V end was cut by 1 base, the J end by 5 bases, with 6 bases between. CDR3: CASSLSRHNEQFF. The CDR3 nucleotides are TGTGCCAGCAGTTTATCTAGACACAATGAGCAGTTCTTC.

The chain links TRBV2 to TRBJ2-2; no firm D call. The CDR3 loop spans 15 amino acids. Trimming took 0 bases from V and 5 from J, leaving 10 bases between them. Germline-derived CDR1 and CDR2 are SNHLY and FYNNEI. CDR3 sequence reads: CASSEARTPTGELFF. CDR3 DNA sequence: TGTGCCAGCAGTGAAGCGCGAACTCCTACCGGGGAGCTGTTTTTT. Together with reference TRBV2 and TRBJ2-2, the CDR3 gives the full variable domain: EPEVTQTPSHQVTQMGQEVILRCVPISNHLYFYWYRQILGQKVEFLVSFYNNEISEKSEIFDDQFSVERPDGSNFTLKIRSTKLEDSAMYFCASSEARTPTGELFFGEGSRLTVL.